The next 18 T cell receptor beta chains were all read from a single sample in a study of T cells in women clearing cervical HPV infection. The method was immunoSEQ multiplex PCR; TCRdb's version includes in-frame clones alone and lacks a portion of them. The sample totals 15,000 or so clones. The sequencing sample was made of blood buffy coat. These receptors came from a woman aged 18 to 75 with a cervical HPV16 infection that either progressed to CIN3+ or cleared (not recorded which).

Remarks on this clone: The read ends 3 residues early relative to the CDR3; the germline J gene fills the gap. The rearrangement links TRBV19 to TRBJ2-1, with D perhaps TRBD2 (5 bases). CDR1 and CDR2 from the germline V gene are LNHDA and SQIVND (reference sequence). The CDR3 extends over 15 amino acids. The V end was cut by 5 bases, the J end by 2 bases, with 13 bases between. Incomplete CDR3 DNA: TGTGCCAGTAGTCAAAGCGGAGTCACCTACAATGAG. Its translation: CASSQSGVTYNE. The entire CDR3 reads CASSQSGVTYNEQFF.

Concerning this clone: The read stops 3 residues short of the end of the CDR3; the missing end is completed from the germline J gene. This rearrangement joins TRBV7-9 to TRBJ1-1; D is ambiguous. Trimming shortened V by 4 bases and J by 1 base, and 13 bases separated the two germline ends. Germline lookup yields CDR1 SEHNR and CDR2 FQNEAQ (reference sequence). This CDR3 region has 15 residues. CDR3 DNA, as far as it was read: TGTGCCAGCAGCTCCCCAGGAGGAGGGAACACTGAA. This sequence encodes CASSSPGGGNTE. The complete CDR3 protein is CASSSPGGGNTEAFF.

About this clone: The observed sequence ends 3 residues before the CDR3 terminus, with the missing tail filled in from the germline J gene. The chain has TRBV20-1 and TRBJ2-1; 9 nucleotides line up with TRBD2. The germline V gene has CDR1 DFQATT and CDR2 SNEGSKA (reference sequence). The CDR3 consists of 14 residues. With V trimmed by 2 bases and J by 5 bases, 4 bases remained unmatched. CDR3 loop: CSARKGLADNEQFF. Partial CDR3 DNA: TGCAGTGCTAGAAAGGGACTAGCAGACAATGAG.

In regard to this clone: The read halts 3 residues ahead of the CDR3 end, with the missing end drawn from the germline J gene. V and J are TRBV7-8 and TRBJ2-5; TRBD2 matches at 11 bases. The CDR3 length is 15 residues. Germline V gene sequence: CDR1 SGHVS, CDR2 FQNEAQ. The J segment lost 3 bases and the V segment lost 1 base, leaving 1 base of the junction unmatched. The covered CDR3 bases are TGTGCCAGCAGCTTAGTGGGACTAGCGGAAGAGACC. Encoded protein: CASSLVGLAEET. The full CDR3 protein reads CASSLVGLAEETQYF. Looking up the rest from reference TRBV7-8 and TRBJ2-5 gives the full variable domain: GAGVSQSPRYKVAKRGQDVALRCDPISGHVSLFWYQQALGQGPEFLTYFQNEAQLDKSGLPSDRFFAERPEGSVSTLKIQRTQQEDSAVYLCASSLVGLAEETQYFGPGTRLLVL.

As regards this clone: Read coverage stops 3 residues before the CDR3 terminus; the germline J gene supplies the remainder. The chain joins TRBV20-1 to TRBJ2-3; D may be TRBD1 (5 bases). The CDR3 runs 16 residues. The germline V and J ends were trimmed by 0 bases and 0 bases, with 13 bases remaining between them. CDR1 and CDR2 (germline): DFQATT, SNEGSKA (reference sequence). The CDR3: CSARDLDIKSTDTQYF. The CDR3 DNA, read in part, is TGCAGTGCTAGAGATCTGGACATAAAAAGCACAGATACG.

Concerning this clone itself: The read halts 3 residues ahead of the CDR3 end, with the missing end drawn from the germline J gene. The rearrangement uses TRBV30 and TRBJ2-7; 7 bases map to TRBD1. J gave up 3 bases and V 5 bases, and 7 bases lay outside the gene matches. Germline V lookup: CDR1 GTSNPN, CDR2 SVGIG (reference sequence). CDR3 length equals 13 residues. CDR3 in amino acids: CAWVSSGGYEQYF. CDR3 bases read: TGTGCCTGGGTATCCTCAGGGGGCTACGAG.

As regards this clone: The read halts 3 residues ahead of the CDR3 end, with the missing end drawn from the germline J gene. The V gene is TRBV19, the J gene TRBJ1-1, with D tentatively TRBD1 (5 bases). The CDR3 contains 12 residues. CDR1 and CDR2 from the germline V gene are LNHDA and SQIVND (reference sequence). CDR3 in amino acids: CASSIDGGRAFF. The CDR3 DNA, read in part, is TGTGCCAGTAGTATAGACGGGGGTCGG.

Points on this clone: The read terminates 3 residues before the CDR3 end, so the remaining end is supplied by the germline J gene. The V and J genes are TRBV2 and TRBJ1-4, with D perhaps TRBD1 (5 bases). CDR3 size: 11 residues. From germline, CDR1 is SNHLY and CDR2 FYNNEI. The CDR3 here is CASSKDTELFF. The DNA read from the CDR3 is TGTGCCAGCAGTAAGGACACGGAA.

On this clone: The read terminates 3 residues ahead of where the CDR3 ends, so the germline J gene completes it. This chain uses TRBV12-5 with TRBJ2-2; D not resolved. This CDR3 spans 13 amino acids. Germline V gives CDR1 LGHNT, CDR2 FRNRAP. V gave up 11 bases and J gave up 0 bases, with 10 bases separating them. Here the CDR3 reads CAFKRANTGELFF. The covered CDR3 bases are TGTGCTTTTAAAAGGGCGAACACCGGGGAG.

The sequenced CDR3 bases are TGTGCCACCATGACTCCTTGGACCGGGGAG. Translation: CATMTPWTGE. In full, the CDR3 is CATMTPWTGELFF. The rearrangement uses TRBV19 and TRBJ2-2; D is unclear. The sequenced fragment ends 3 residues before the CDR3 boundary, so the rest is inferred from the germline J gene. The ends were cut back, 10 bases at V and 5 bases at J, with 14 bases in the middle. This CDR3 has 13 residues. Germline lookup yields CDR1 LNHDA and CDR2 SQIVND (reference sequence).

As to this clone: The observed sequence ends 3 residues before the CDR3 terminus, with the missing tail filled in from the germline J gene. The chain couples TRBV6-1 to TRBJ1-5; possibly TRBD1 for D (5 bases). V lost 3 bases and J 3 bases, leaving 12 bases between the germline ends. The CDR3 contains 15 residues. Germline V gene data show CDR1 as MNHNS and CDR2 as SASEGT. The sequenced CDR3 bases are TGTGCCAGCAGTGAGACTCAGGGAATCAATCAGCCC. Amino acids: CASSETQGINQP. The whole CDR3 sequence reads CASSETQGINQPQHF.

The covered CDR3 bases are TGTGCCAGCAGAGACACCCTCGGCACTGAA. It codes for CASRDTLGTE. The whole CDR3 region reads CASRDTLGTEAFF. The rearrangement links TRBV6-4 to TRBJ1-1; no definite D call. The missing CDR3 end, 3 residues past where the read stops, is filled in from the germline J gene. The CDR3 contains 13 residues. CDR1 MRHNA and CDR2 SNTAGT come from the germline V gene. Trimming took off 6 bases at V and 4 bases at J, with 12 bases between the two ends.

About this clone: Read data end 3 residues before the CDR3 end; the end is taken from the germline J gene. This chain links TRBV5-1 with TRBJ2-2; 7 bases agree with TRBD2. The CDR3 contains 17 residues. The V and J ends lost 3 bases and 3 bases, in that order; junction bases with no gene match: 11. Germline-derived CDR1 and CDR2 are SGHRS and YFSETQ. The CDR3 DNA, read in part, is TGCGCCAGCAGCTCCCGATGGGGGGGTCGTTACACCGGGGAG. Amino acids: CASSSRWGGRYTGE. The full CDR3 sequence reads CASSSRWGGRYTGELFF.

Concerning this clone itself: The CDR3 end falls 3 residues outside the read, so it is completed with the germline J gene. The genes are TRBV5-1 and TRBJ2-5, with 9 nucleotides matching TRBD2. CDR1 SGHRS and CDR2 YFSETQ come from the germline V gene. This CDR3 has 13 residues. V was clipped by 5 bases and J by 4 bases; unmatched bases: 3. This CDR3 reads CASRLSGGETQYF. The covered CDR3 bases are TGCGCCAGCAGACTTAGCGGGGGAGAGACC.

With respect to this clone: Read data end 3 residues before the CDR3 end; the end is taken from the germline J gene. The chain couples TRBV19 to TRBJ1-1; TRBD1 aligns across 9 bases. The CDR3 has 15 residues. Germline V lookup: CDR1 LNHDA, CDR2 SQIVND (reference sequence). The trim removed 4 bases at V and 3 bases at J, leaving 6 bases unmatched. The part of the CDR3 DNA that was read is TGTGCCAGTAGTAGAAACAGGGGGCAGGACACTGAA. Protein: CASSRNRGQDTE. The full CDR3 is CASSRNRGQDTEAFF.

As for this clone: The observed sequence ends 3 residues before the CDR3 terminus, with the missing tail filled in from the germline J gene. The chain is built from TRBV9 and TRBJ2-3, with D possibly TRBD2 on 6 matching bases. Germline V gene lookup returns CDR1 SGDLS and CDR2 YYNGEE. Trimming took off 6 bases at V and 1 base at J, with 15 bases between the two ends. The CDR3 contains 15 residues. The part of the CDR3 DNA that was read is TGTGCCAGCACCCGGCGGGGAGGCGGCACAGATACG. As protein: CASTRRGGGTDT. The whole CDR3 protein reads CASTRRGGGTDTQYF.

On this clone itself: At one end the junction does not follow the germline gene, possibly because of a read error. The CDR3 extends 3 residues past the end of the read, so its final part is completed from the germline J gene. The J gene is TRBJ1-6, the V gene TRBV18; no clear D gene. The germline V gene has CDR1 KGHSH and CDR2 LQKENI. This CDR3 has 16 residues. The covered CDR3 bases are TGTGCCAGTTCACCAGTAGATGTCTCCTATAATTCACCC. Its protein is CASSPVDVSYNSP. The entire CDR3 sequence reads CASSPVDVSYNSPLHF.

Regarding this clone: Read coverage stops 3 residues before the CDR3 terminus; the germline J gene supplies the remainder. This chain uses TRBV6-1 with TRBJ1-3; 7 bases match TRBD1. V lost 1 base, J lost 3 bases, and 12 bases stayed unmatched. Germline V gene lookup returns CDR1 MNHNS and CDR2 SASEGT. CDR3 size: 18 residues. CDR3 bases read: TGTGCCAGCAGTGAAGACCCCAGGGGGACGGGGAGTGGAAACACC. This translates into CASSEDPRGTGSGNT. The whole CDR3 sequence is CASSEDPRGTGSGNTIYF.